What follows describes a single T cell receptor delta chain. Its specificity is unknown. Other nucleotide sequences from this sample produce the same CDR3. Germline values: CDR1 TSWWSYY, CDR2 QGS. The CDR3 is 18 residues long. Trimming removed 0 bases from V and 7 bases from J; junction bases left unmatched: 15. This record comes from a study of Vδ1+ human thymocytes. Sequences come from RNA converted to cDNA by reverse transcription. CDR3 amplicons came from multiplex PCR with pooled V-gene forward and constant-region reverse primers. TCRdb processed the multiplex PCR reads again with the CATT caller. Of fewer than 90,000 delta-chain clones in the sample, approximately 34% are singletons; the top ten hold under 0.3%. Findings of the study overall: Bulk data may be misread because of unexpected Vdelta2 sequences. Despite high sort purity, roughly 20% of thymic T cell receptor delta sequences were Vdelta2. Highly polyclonal TRG and TRD repertoires with Gaussian CDR3 length distributions appeared in thymus.

Alphabeta T cells were depleted, then CD3+ Vdelta1+ Vdelta2- thymocytes were FACS-sorted. The origin of this receptor is a boy less than two years old who had congenital heart surgery. The material sequenced was Vdelta1+ gamma-delta thymocytes from the thymus. Subset: FACS-sorted CD3+ TCRalphabeta- TCRVdelta1+ TCRVdelta2- thymocytes. The chain links TRDV1 to TRDJ1; TRDD3 aligns across 9 bases. CDR3: CALGELSPSGDTRFKLIF. CDR3 sequence (DNA): TGTGCTCTTGGGGAACTTTCCCCCTCCGGGGATACGCGTTTTAAACTCATCTTT.